This passage covers 17 T cell receptor beta chains from one sample sequenced in a study of shared clonotypes between healthy human individuals. Only in-frame clones appear in the TCRdb table, and some are missing; sequencing was by immunoSEQ multiplex PCR. The data contain some 1.1 million clones, about 80% of them singletons. The specimen sequenced was memory CD4+ T cells from PBMCs. Subset defined: CD45RA-negative fraction. These receptors originate from a man younger than 35 in good health. Some clones in this sample may be carry-over from other donors' samples.

The CDR3 here is CASSLVQRTGGGGYTF. The CDR3 DNA sequence: TGCGCCAGCAGCTTGGTTCAACGCACAGGTGGAGGTGGCTACACCTTC. The chain couples TRBV5-1 to TRBJ1-2, with D possibly matching TRBD1 (5 bases). Between the trimmed V and J ends, which lost 0 bases and 7 bases, there was a span of 19 bases. Germline V gene data show CDR1 as SGHRS and CDR2 as YFSETQ. This CDR3 has 16 residues.

The chain uses TRBV11-2 and TRBJ2-1; D perhaps matches TRBD1 (5 bases). The length of the CDR3 is 13 residues. Deletions cut 5 bases from V and 0 bases from J, with 5 bases between. CDR1 and CDR2 (germline): SGHAT, FQNNGV. In DNA, the CDR3 is TGTGCCAGCAGCCAGGGCTCCTACAATGAGCAGTTCTTC. Protein: CASSQGSYNEQFF.

The V gene is TRBV5-1, the J gene TRBJ2-7, with D perhaps TRBD2 (6 bases). Germline values: CDR1 SGHRS, CDR2 YFSETQ. The ends were cut back, 2 bases at V and 3 bases at J, with 12 bases in the middle. The CDR3 sequence is 14 residues long. The CDR3 nucleotides are TGCGCCAGCAGCTTTGGTAGCGGAGACTACGAGCAGTACTTC. Translation: CASSFGSGDYEQYF.

The chain recombines TRBV19 with TRBJ1-1, with D perhaps TRBD1 (6 bases). CDR1 and CDR2 from the germline V gene are LNHDA and SQIVND (reference sequence). Trimming removed 2 bases from V and 5 bases from J, with 12 bases in between. The CDR3 covers 14 residues. CDR3 sequence: CASSIRGRSTEAFF. The DNA of the CDR3 is TGTGCCAGTAGTATACGGGGGCGGTCGACTGAAGCTTTCTTT.

As regards this clone: Other DNA sequences in this specimen translate into the identical CDR3. This chain links TRBV18 with TRBJ2-3; D call uncertain. V was pared by 2 bases and J by 5 bases, with 2 bases between. The CDR3 runs to 11 residues. CDR1 and CDR2 from the germline V gene are KGHSH and LQKENI. In DNA, the CDR3 is TGTGCCAGCTCACCAGTAGATACGCAGTATTTT. It specifies CASSPVDTQYF.

The gene calls are TRBV28 and TRBJ2-7, with 12 bases fitting TRBD2. This CDR3 has 16 amino acids. The ends lost 6 bases at V and 0 bases at J; junction bases unmatched: 6. The germline gives CDR1 MDHEN, CDR2 SYDVKM. The CDR3 here is CASRSGLAGNSYEQYF. The CDR3 nucleotides read TGTGCCAGCAGATCGGGACTAGCGGGCAACTCCTACGAGCAGTACTTC.

This clone was seen a handful of times. Other DNA sequences within the sample encode an identical CDR3. V gene TRBV5-6 combines with J gene TRBJ1-5; possibly TRBD1 for D (6 bases). Germline CDR1 SGHDT, CDR2 YYEEEE. V lost 4 bases, J lost 0 bases, and 11 bases lay in between. CDR3 length: 15 residues. In nucleotides, the CDR3 is TGTGCCAGCAGCCGTGCAGGGGATAGCAATCAGCCCCAGCATTTT. Translating gives CASSRAGDSNQPQHF.

Details on this clone: Distinct nucleotide sequences in the sample also encode this CDR3. The chain has TRBV7-7 and TRBJ2-5; D is undetermined. The length of the CDR3 is 12 residues. V was trimmed by 3 bases and J by 4 bases, leaving 6 bases between them. Germline CDR1 and CDR2: SSHAT and FNYEAQ (reference sequence). The CDR3 DNA reads TGTGCCAGCAGCTTGGTGGGAGAGACCCAGTACTTC. Protein: CASSLVGETQYF.

This clone was found a few times. The CDR3 DNA sequence: TGTGCCAGCAGTCTAGCGGGAGGGGCCGGCTACGAGCAGTACTTC. Translation: CASSLAGGAGYEQYF. The chain has TRBV27 and TRBJ2-7; 12 bases match TRBD2. The length of the CDR3 is 15 residues. CDR1 MNHEY and CDR2 SMNVEV come from the germline V gene (reference sequence). V shed 5 bases, J shed 3 bases, and the junction held 5 bases outside the gene matches.

This clone has a handful of counts. The chain links TRBV6-5 to TRBJ1-2; TRBD1 matches 7 bases. From germline, CDR1 is MNHEY and CDR2 SVGAGI. V lost 5 bases and J lost 5; bases outside the gene matches: 8. The CDR3 extends over 14 amino acids. The CDR3 reads CASSEGTEMYGYTF. The CDR3 DNA sequence: TGTGCCAGCAGTGAAGGGACAGAGATGTATGGCTACACCTTC.

Concerning this clone: This may be a read error, as it is one base from a much larger clone. The rearrangement links TRBV10-1 to TRBJ1-2, with D possibly being TRBD1 (6 bases). This CDR3 spans 14 amino acids. In germline, CDR1 is WNHNN, CDR2 SYGVQD (reference sequence). The CDR3 nucleotides are TGCGCCAGCAGTGAGGAACAGGGAGACTATGACTACACCTTC. Amino acids: CASSEEQGDYDYTF.

The gene calls are TRBV6-1 and TRBJ2-2; the D is unclear. Trimming stripped 4 bases from V and 6 bases from J, with 12 bases between. Germline V CDR1 and CDR2: MNHNS, SASEGT. The CDR3 loop spans 14 amino acids. CDR3: CASSVVSPPGELFF. The DNA of the CDR3 is TGTGCCAGCAGTGTCGTTTCTCCTCCCGGGGAGCTGTTTTTT.

The CDR3 is CASSRRGEQFF. The CDR3 bases are TGTGCCAGCAGCCGGAGAGGTGAGCAGTTCTTC. The chain combines TRBV5-6 with TRBJ2-1, with unresolved D. This CDR3 has 11 residues. Trimming cost V 4 bases and J 9 bases, with 8 bases left between them. The germline gives CDR1 SGHDT, CDR2 YYEEEE.

CDR3 sequence: CASSLAPTSVTDTQYF. The CDR3 DNA follows: TGCGCCAGCAGCTTGGCCCCGACTAGCGTTACAGATACGCAGTATTTT. This sequence joins TRBV5-1 and TRBJ2-3, with 8 bases matching TRBD2. This CDR3 is built from 16 residues. The germline V gene has CDR1 SGHRS and CDR2 YFSETQ. V shed 0 bases and J 3 bases; nucleotides not matched to a gene: 6.

Only one count was recorded for this clone. The chain is built from TRBV11-1 and TRBJ1-1; maybe TRBD1 (5 bases). The V and J ends lost 5 bases and 6 bases respectively, with 13 bases between them. The V gene's germline CDR1 is SGHAT and CDR2 FQDESV (reference sequence). This CDR3 is 13 amino acids long. The CDR3 region is CASSSRGNSEAFF. The CDR3 DNA is TGTGCCAGCAGCAGTCGGGGGAATTCTGAAGCTTTCTTT.

The genes are TRBV4-1 and TRBJ1-5; 7 nucleotides line up with TRBD1. Germline-derived CDR1 and CDR2 are MGHRA and YSYEKL. V lost 6 bases and J lost 0; bases outside the gene matches: 8. CDR3 length: 16 amino acids. The CDR3 loop is CASSRVGDSSNQPQHF. The CDR3 nucleotides read TGCGCCAGCAGTCGCGTTGGGGACAGTAGCAATCAGCCCCAGCATTTT.

The chain combines TRBV18 with TRBJ2-2, with D possibly being TRBD1 (5 bases). Looked up from germline, CDR1 is KGHSH and CDR2 is LQKENI. Trimming cost V 1 base and J 0 bases, with 15 bases left between them. This CDR3 spans 18 amino acids. The CDR3 DNA follows: TGTGCCAGCTCACCACACTCCGTCTCAGGGACGAACACCGGGGAGCTGTTTTTT. This gives the protein CASSPHSVSGTNTGELFF.